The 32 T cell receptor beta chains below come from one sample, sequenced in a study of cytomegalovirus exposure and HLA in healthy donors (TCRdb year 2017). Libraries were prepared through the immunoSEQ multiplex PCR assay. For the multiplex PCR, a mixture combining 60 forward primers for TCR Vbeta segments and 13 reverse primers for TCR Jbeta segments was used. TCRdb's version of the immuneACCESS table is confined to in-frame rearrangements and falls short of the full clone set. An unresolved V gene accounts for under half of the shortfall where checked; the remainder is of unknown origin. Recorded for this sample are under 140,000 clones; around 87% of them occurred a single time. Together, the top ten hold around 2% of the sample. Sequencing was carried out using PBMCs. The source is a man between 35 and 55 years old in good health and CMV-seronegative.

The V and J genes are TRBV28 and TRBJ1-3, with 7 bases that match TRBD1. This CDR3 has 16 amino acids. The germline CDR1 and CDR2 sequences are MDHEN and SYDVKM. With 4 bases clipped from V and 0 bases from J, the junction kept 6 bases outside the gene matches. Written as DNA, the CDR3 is TGTGCCAGCAGTTCCCCCGGGACAGCCTCTGGAAACACCATATATTTT. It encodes CASSSPGTASGNTIYF.

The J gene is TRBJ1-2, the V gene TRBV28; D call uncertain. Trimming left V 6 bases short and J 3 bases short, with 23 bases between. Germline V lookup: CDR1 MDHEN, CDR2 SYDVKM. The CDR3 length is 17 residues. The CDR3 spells CASSPLGGVNFYYGYTF. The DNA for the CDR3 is TGTGCCAGCAGCCCCCTGGGAGGCGTAAATTTTTACTATGGCTACACCTTC.

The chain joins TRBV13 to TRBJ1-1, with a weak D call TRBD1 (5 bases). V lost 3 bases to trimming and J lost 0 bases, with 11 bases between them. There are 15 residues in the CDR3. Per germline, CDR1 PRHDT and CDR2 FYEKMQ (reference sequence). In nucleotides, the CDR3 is TGTGCCAGCAGCTTCTCCGGGGGAGTGAACACTGAAGCTTTCTTT. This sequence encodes CASSFSGGVNTEAFF.

CDR3 sequence: CASRYPGNTEAFF. CDR3 coding DNA: TGTGCCAGCAGGTACCCCGGGAACACTGAAGCTTTCTTT. This sequence joins TRBV27 and TRBJ1-1, with unresolved D. The CDR3 extends over 13 amino acids. Trimming removed 6 bases at V and 1 base at J, with 9 bases between. Germline V gene lookup returns CDR1 MNHEY and CDR2 SMNVEV (reference sequence).

The CDR3 coding sequence is TGTGCCAGCTCACCACTAGGGGCAAAGTCGGAGACCCAGTACTTC. Translating gives CASSPLGAKSETQYF. The chain has TRBV18 and TRBJ2-5; D is perhaps TRBD1 (5 bases). In germline, CDR1 is KGHSH, CDR2 LQKENI. V was pared by 1 base and J by 5 bases, with 14 bases between. The CDR3 is made up of 15 amino acids.

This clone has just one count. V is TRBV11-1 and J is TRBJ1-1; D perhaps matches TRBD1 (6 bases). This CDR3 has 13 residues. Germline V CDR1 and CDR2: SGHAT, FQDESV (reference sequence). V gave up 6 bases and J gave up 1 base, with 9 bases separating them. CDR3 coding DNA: TGTGCCAGCAGAAACAGGGAGAACACTGAAGCTTTCTTT. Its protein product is CASRNRENTEAFF.

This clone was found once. The CDR3 sequence: CASSQGLAGGQETQYF. The CDR3, as DNA: TGTGCCAGCAGCCAAGGATTAGCGGGGGGGCAGGAGACCCAGTACTTC. The V and J genes are TRBV4-2 and TRBJ2-5; 11 bases map to TRBD2. J lost 5 bases, V lost 1 base, and 6 bases had no gene match. CDR1 LGHNA and CDR2 YNFKEQ come from the germline V gene. CDR3 length: 16 residues.

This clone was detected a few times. The CDR3 sequence is CASSYYGSGGSEQYF. In DNA, the CDR3 is TGTGCCAGCAGTTACTACGGAAGCGGGGGGTCCGAGCAGTACTTC. V is TRBV27 and J is TRBJ2-7; TRBD2 matches at 9 bases. Trimming at V came to 4 bases and at J to 6 bases, leaving 10 bases not matched to a gene. CDR1 MNHEY and CDR2 SMNVEV come from the germline V gene (reference sequence). CDR3 length equals 15 residues.

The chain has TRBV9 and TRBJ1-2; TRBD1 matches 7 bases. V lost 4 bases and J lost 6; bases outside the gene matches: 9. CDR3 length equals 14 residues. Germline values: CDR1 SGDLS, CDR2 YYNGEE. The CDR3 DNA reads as TGTGCCAGCAGCCTATCGACAGGGTACGATGGCTACACCTTC. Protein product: CASSLSTGYDGYTF.

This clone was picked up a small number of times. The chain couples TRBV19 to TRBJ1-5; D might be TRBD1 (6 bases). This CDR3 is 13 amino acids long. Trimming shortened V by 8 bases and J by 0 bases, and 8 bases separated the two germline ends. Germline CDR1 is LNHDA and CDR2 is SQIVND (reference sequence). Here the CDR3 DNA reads TGTGCCAGTGACAGGAATAGCAATCAGCCCCAGCATTTT. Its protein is CASDRNSNQPQHF.

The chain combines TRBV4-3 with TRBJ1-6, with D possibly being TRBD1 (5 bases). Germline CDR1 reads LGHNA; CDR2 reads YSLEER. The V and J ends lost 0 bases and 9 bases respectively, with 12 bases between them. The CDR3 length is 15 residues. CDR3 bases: TGCGCCAGCAGCCAAGAGGGACTCTTCCTTTCACCCCTCCACTTT. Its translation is CASSQEGLFLSPLHF.

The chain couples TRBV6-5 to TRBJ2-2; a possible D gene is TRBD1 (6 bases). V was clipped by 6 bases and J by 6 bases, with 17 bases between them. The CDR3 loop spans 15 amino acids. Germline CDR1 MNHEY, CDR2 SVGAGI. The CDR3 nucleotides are TGTGCCAGCAGCCCACAGGGAAGGAGGCCCGGGGAGCTGTTTTTT. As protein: CASSPQGRRPGELFF.

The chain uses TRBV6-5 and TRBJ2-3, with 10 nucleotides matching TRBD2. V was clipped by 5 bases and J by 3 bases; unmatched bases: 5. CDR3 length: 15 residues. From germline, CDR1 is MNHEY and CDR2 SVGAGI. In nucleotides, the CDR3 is TGTGCCAGCAGTACGACTAGCGGGTTTACAGATACGCAGTATTTT. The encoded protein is CASSTTSGFTDTQYF.

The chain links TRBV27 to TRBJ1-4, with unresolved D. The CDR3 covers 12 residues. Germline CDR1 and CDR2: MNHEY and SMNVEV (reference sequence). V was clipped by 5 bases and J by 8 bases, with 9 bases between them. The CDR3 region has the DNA TGTGCCAGCAGTCGCCCTCGGGAAAAACTGTTTTTT. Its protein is CASSRPREKLFF.

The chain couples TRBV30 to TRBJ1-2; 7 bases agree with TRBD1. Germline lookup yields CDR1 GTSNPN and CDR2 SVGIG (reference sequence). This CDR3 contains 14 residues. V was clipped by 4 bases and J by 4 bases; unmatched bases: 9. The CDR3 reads CAWKVGGISYGYTF. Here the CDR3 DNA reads TGTGCCTGGAAAGTAGGGGGCATCAGCTATGGCTACACCTTC. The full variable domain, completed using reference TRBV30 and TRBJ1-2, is SQTIHQWPATLVQPVGSPLSLECTVEGTSNPNLYWYRQAAGRGLQLLFYSVGIGQISSEVPQNLSASRPQDRQFILSSKKLLLSDSGFYLCAWKVGGISYGYTFGSGTRLTVV.

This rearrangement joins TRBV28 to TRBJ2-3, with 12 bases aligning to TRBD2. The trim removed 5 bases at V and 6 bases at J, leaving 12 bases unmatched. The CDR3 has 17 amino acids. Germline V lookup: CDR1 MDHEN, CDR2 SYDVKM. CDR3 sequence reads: CASSLLPLAGGRDTQYF. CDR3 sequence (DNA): TGTGCCAGCAGTCTCCTCCCACTAGCGGGGGGCCGGGATACGCAGTATTTT.

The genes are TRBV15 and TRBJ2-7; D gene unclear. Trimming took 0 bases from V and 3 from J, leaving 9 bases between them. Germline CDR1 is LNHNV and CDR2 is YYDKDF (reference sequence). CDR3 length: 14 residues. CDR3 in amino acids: CATSRDLSDYEQYF. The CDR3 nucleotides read TGTGCCACCAGCAGAGATTTATCAGACTACGAGCAGTACTTC.

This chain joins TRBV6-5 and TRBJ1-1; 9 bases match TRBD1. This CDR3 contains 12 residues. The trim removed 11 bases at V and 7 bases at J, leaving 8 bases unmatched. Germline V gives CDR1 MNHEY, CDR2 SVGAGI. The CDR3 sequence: CAVSYRGREAFF. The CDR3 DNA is TGTGCCGTCTCATACAGGGGGCGTGAAGCTTTCTTT.

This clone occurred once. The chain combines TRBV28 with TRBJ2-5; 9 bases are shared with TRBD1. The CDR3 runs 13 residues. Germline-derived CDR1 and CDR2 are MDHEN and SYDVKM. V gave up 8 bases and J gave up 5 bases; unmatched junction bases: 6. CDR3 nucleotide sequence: TGTGCCAGCGAACAGGGGGCATGGGAGACCCAGTACTTC. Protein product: CASEQGAWETQYF. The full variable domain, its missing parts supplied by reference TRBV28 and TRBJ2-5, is DVKVTQSSRYLVKRTGEKVFLECVQDMDHENMFWYRQDPGLGLRLIYFSYDVKMKEKGDIPEGYSVSREKKERFSLILESASTNQTSMYLCASEQGAWETQYFGPGTRLLVL.

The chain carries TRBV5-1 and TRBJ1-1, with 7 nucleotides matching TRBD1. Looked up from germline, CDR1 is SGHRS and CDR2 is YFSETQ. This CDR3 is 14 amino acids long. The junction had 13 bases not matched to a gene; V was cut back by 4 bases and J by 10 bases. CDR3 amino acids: CASSQGQAPSGAFF. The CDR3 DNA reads TGCGCCAGCAGCCAAGGACAGGCCCCCAGTGGAGCTTTCTTT.

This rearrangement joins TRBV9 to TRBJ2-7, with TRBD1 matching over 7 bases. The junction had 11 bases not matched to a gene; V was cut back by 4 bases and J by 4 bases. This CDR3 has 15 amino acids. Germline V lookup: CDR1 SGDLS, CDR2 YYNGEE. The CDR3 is CASSPRQGFGYEQYF. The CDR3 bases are TGTGCCAGCAGCCCCAGACAGGGTTTCGGATACGAGCAGTACTTC.

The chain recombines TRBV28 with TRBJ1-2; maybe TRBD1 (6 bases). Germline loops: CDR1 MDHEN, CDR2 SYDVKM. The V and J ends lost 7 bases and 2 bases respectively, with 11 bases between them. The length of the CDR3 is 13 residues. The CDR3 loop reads CASTSDRNYGYTF. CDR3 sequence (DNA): TGTGCCAGCACCTCGGACAGAAACTATGGCTACACCTTC.

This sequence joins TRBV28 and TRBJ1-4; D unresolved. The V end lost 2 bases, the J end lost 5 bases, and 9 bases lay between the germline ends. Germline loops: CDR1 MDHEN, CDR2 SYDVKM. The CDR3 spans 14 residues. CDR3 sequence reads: CASSLLSENEKLFF. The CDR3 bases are TGTGCCAGCAGTTTACTATCCGAAAATGAAAAACTGTTTTTT.

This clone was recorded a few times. The CDR3 sequence is CASSLALASGSSYNEQFF. The CDR3 coding sequence is TGTGCCAGCAGCTTAGCGCTGGCTAGCGGCAGCTCCTACAATGAGCAGTTCTTC. The chain employs TRBV7-6 and TRBJ2-1; 7 bases line up with TRBD2. CDR1 is SGHVS and CDR2 is FNYEAQ in the germline V gene. J lost 0 bases, V lost 0 bases, and 8 bases had no gene match. This CDR3 contains 18 residues.

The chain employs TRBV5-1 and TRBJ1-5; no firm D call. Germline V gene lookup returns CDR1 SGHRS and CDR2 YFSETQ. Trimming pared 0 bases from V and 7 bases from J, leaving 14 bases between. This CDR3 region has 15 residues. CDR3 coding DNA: TGCGCCAGCAGCTTGGGGGCCCCGGAGGGACAGCCCCAGCATTTT. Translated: CASSLGAPEGQPQHF.

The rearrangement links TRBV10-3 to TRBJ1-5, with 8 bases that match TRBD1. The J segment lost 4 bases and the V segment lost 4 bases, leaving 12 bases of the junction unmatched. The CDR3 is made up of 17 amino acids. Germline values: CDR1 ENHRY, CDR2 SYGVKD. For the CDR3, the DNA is TGTGCCATCAGTGCCCCCCAGGGGGCAGGGGCAAATCAGCCCCAGCATTTT. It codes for CAISAPQGAGANQPQHF.

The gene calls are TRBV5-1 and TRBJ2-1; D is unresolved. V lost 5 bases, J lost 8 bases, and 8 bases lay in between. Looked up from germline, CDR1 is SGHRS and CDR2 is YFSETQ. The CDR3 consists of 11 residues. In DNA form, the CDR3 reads TGCGCCAGCAGAGTGGGCGATGAGCAGTTCTTC. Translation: CASRVGDEQFF. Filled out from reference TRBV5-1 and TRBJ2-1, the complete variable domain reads KAGVTQTPRYLIKTRGQQVTLSCSPISGHRSVSWYQQTPGQGLQFLFEYFSETQRNKGNFPGRFSGRQFSNSRSEMNVSTLELGDSALYLCASRVGDEQFFGPGTRLTVL.

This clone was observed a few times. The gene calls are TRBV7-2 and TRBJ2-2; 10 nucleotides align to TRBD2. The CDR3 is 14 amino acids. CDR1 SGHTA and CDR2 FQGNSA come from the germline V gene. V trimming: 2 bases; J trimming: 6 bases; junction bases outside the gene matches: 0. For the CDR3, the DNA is TGTGCCAGCAGCTTAAGCGGGGGGGCCGGGGAGCTGTTTTTT. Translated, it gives CASSLSGGAGELFF.

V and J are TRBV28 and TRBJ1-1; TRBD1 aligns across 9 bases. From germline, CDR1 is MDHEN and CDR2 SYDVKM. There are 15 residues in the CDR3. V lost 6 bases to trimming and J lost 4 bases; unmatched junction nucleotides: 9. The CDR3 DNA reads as TGTGCCAGCAGCCCCGGTGACAGGGGGGTCACTGAAGCTTTCTTT. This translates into CASSPGDRGVTEAFF.

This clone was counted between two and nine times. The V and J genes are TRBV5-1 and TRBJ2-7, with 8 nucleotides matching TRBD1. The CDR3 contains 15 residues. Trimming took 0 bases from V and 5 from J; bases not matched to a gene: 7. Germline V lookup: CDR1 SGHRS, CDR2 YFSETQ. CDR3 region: CASSLDGRGHNEQYF. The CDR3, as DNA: TGCGCCAGCAGCTTGGACGGCAGGGGGCACAACGAGCAGTACTTC.

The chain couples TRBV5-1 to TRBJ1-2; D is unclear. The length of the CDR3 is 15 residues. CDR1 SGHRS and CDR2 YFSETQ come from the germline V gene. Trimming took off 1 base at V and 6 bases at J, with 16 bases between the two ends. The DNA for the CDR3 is TGCGCCAGCAGCTTGCTAGGCAGCTTTGAAGATGGCTACACCTTC. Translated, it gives CASSLLGSFEDGYTF.

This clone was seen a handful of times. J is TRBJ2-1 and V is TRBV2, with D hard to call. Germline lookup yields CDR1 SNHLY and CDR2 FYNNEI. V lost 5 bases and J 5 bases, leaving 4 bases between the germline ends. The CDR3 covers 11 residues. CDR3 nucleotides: TGTGCCAGCAGTCGGGACAATGAGCAGTTCTTC. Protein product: CASSRDNEQFF.